Each of the 9 T cell receptor beta chains below was sequenced from the same sample in a study of T cells in Graves' hyperthyroidism and ophthalmopathy. From RNA transcripts, TCR beta CDR3 regions were amplified. The study used the HTBI primer set for a first-round RT-PCR of the TCR CDR3. TCRdb processed the multiplex PCR reads anew with MiXCR; each CDR3 protein has one entry. This sample has hundreds of thousands of distinct CDR3 sequences; roughly 40% occur once, and the top ten carry more than 7%. Sequenced input: blood. The receptors originated from a man aged 18 to 30 with Graves' hyperthyroidism.

CDR3 amino acids: CSVSDREAANEKLFF. CDR3 DNA sequence: TGCAGCGTTTCGGACAGGGAGGCGGCTAATGAAAAACTGTTTTTT. This chain connects TRBV29-1 to TRBJ1-4; TRBD1 aligns across 8 bases. This CDR3 region has 15 residues. The germline CDR1 and CDR2 sequences are SQVTM and ANQGSEA. The ends lost 5 bases at V and 3 bases at J; junction bases unmatched: 8.

DNA of the CDR3: TGTGCCAGCAGTGTACCAGGGGATTACGGATTTCGCTCCTACGAGCAGTACTTC. Translating gives CASSVPGDYGFRSYEQYF. This sequence joins TRBV2 and TRBJ2-7; D is possibly TRBD1 (6 bases). Germline V gene lookup returns CDR1 SNHLY and CDR2 FYNNEI. V dropped 4 bases and J dropped 0 bases, with 22 bases sitting between them. The CDR3 length is 18 residues.

The V call is TRBV10-3, the J call TRBJ2-5; the match to TRBD2 covers 8 bases. The V and J ends lost 3 bases and 2 bases, in that order; junction bases with no gene match: 2. Per the germline V gene, CDR1 is ENHRY and CDR2 is SYGVKD. CDR3 length: 14 residues. The DNA for the CDR3 is TGTGCCATCAGTGAAACTAGCGGACAAGAGACCCAGTACTTC. This gives the protein CAISETSGQETQYF.

V gene TRBV4-1 combines with J gene TRBJ1-1; D gene uncertain. CDR1 and CDR2 (germline): MGHRA, YSYEKL. The CDR3 has 13 amino acids. The germline V and J ends were trimmed by 5 bases and 1 base, with 8 bases remaining between them. CDR3 nucleotides: TGCGCCAGCAGCGGGCTTCCGAACACTGAAGCTTTCTTT. It translates to CASSGLPNTEAFF.

This clonotype was picked up many times. The chain carries TRBV7-3 and TRBJ2-5, with 10 positions matching TRBD1. Germline CDR1 and CDR2: SGHTA and FQGTGA. Trimming at V came to 5 bases and at J to 5 bases, leaving 2 bases not matched to a gene. The CDR3 is made up of 13 amino acids. The CDR3 loop is CASSPGQGETQYF. For the CDR3, the DNA is TGTGCCAGCAGCCCGGGACAGGGGGAGACCCAGTACTTC.

The chain combines TRBV10-3 with TRBJ1-2; 7 positions agree with TRBD1. The CDR3 is made up of 12 amino acids. Per the germline V gene, CDR1 is ENHRY and CDR2 is SYGVKD. V shed 8 bases and J 3 bases; nucleotides not matched to a gene: 3. The CDR3 spells CAIQGTDYGYTF. The DNA for the CDR3 is TGTGCCATCCAGGGGACAGACTATGGCTACACCTTC.

This chain joins TRBV5-5 and TRBJ2-2, with TRBD2 identical over 9 bases. This CDR3 is built from 17 residues. Germline trimming cut 4 bases from V and 0 bases from J; bases unmatched to any gene: 7. In germline, CDR1 is SGHKS, CDR2 YYEKEE (reference sequence). CDR3 nucleotides: TGTGCCAGCAGCCTGGAGCTAGCGGGGTCGAACACCGGGGAGCTGTTTTTT. Translation: CASSLELAGSNTGELFF.

This chain connects TRBV12-3 or TRBV12-4 to TRBJ2-3; D is unresolved. Trimming shortened V by 5 bases and J by 3 bases, and 9 bases separated the two germline ends. The CDR3 sequence is 13 residues long. The chain's CDR3 is CASSPVGTDTQYF. CDR3 DNA: TGTGCCAGCAGTCCTGTAGGGACAGATACGCAGTATTTT.

This clonotype was observed at least ten times. In nucleotides, the CDR3 is TGCAGTGCTAGAAGGACTGGGAATGAAGCTTTCTTT. Protein: CSARRTGNEAFF. V is TRBV20-1 and J is TRBJ1-1; no clear D. CDR1 and CDR2 (germline): DFQATT, SNEGSKA (reference sequence). The V gene lost 2 bases and the J gene lost 7 bases, with 11 bases spanning the gap. This CDR3 has 12 amino acids.